Below, 20 T cell receptor beta chains from the same sample are listed, as sequenced in a study of response to subunit inactivated influenza vaccine. TCRdb used MiXCR to reprocess the RT-PCR reads, holding one entry per CDR3 protein. Among around 850,000 distinct CDR3 sequences listed, approximately 18% were seen once. The sample here was PBMCs from blood, taken roughly 5 days after vaccination. Every receptor here comes from a middle-aged man who received an inactivated influenza vaccine.

This clonotype was counted only a few times. The chain uses TRBV12-3 or TRBV12-4 and TRBJ2-3; D uncertain. CDR3 length: 14 residues. Trimming cost V 2 bases and J 0 bases, with 6 bases left between them. The CDR3 DNA reads as TGTGCCAGCAGTTTAAAACCGAGCACAGATACGCAGTATTTT. It specifies CASSLKPSTDTQYF.

The V and J genes are TRBV6-5 and TRBJ1-3; D gene ambiguous. V shed 2 bases and J shed 1 base, with 12 bases lying between them. From germline, CDR1 is MNHEY and CDR2 SVGAGI. The CDR3 consists of 16 residues. Here the CDR3 reads CASSYGEPRSGNTIYF. The CDR3 DNA is TGTGCCAGCAGTTACGGGGAGCCCAGGTCTGGAAACACCATATATTTT.

CDR3 sequence (DNA): TGCGCCAGCAGAGGTGGGCCAAGTATAGATACGCAGTATTTT. Translation: CASRGGPSIDTQYF. The V call is TRBV5-1, the J call TRBJ2-3; D is ambiguous. The CDR3 covers 14 residues. Germline V gene lookup returns CDR1 SGHRS and CDR2 YFSETQ. V lost 5 bases and J lost 5, with 15 bases in between.

This clonotype has at least ten counts. The CDR3 sequence is CASRAKNIQYF. CDR3 in DNA: TGTGCCAGCCGAGCCAAAAACATTCAGTACTTC. This chain joins TRBV12-3 or TRBV12-4 and TRBJ2-4; D unclear. V gave up 8 bases and J gave up 0 bases, with 2 bases separating them. The CDR3 consists of 11 residues.

J is TRBJ2-4 and V is TRBV18; D may be TRBD1 (6 bases). V was cut by 2 bases and J by 0 bases, with 17 bases left in between. The CDR3 length is 18 residues. Germline values: CDR1 KGHSH, CDR2 LQKENI. Here the CDR3 reads CASSPSNTGILAKNIQYF. The CDR3 DNA reads as TGTGCCAGCTCACCAAGTAATACAGGGATCCTAGCCAAAAACATTCAGTACTTC.

The V gene is TRBV20-1, the J gene TRBJ2-7; D is possibly TRBD2 (7 bases). Germline assignment: CDR1 DFQATT and CDR2 SNEGSKA (reference sequence). The CDR3 runs 17 residues. V was pared by 0 bases and J by 2 bases, with 20 bases between. The CDR3 spells CSARDPRTAGAAYEQYF. CDR3 nucleotide sequence: TGCAGTGCTAGAGACCCTCGAACGGCGGGGGCGGCCTACGAGCAGTACTTC.

The chain is built from TRBV6-2 or TRBV6-3 and TRBJ1-1; D possibly corresponds to TRBD1 (6 bases). Germline lookup yields CDR1 MNHEY and CDR2 SVGEGT. V gave up 2 bases and J gave up 5 bases, with 15 bases separating them. This CDR3 spans 15 amino acids. CDR3 bases: TGTGCCAGCAGTTACGTCTCCCTGAGGGGGACTGAAGCTTTCTTT. Encoded protein: CASSYVSLRGTEAFF.

This clonotype was detected a few times. This chain joins TRBV12-3 or TRBV12-4 and TRBJ2-7; maybe TRBD2 (7 bases). The CDR3 length is 15 residues. V was trimmed by 7 bases and J by 6 bases, leaving 22 bases between them. CDR3 sequence reads: CASNIGTGRAGEQYF. For the CDR3, the DNA is TGTGCCAGCAACATAGGTACAGGGAGGGCAGGCGAGCAGTACTTC.

This clonotype occurred a few times. The chain employs TRBV7-9 and TRBJ1-1; no reliable D call. Trimming took 6 bases from V and 0 from J, leaving 14 bases between them. The CDR3 has 15 residues. Germline CDR1 is SEHNR and CDR2 is FQNEAQ (reference sequence). CDR3 sequence (DNA): TGTGCCAGCAGAAACAAGGATCGCCTGAACACTGAAGCTTTCTTT. This gives the protein CASRNKDRLNTEAFF.

Ten or more counts support this clonotype. The chain links TRBV3-1 to TRBJ2-7; D ambiguous. Between the trimmed V and J ends, which lost 5 bases and 2 bases, there was a span of 4 bases. This CDR3 spans 11 amino acids. From germline, CDR1 is LGHDT and CDR2 YNNKEL (reference sequence). This CDR3 reads CASSGPYEQYF. The DNA of the CDR3 is TGTGCCAGCAGCGGGCCCTACGAGCAGTACTTC.

V is TRBV5-1 and J is TRBJ2-7; 7 nucleotides align to TRBD1. The germline V gene encodes CDR1 SGHRS and CDR2 YFSETQ. The CDR3 covers 15 residues. Trimming cost V 3 bases and J 0 bases; bases outside gene matches: 6. The CDR3 region is CASSWGTAVSYEQYF. The CDR3 bases are TGCGCCAGCAGCTGGGGGACAGCGGTCTCCTACGAGCAGTACTTC.

The chain combines TRBV28 with TRBJ2-3; TRBD2 matches 12 bases. CDR3 length equals 14 residues. V dropped 8 bases and J dropped 4; count of bases not matched to a gene: 4. The germline CDR1 and CDR2 sequences are MDHEN and SYDVKM. Written as DNA, the CDR3 is TGTGCCAGCGTGGCTAGCGGGGGGGCAGATACGCAGTATTTT. Translated: CASVASGGADTQYF.

CDR3 sequence: CASSLAAQLFTGELFF. In DNA, the CDR3 is TGCGCCAGCAGCTTGGCCGCACAGCTTTTCACCGGGGAGCTGTTTTTT. The J gene is TRBJ2-2, the V gene TRBV5-1; D is ambiguous. Germline lookup yields CDR1 SGHRS and CDR2 YFSETQ. The CDR3 runs 16 residues. Trimming removed 0 bases from V and 4 bases from J, with 13 bases in between.

The V and J genes are TRBV7-9 and TRBJ2-3; D not certain. The CDR3 has 13 amino acids. CDR1 SEHNR and CDR2 FQNEAQ come from the germline V gene (reference sequence). V was trimmed by 7 bases and J by 6 bases, leaving 14 bases between them. CDR3 residues: CASTGHAPDTQYF. The CDR3 DNA reads TGTGCCAGCACAGGCCACGCGCCGGATACGCAGTATTTT.

CDR3 nucleotide sequence: TGTGCCAGCAGCCAAGACCGGCTAGCGGACGGCACAGATACGCAGTATTTT. This gives the protein CASSQDRLADGTDTQYF. The genes are TRBV3-1 and TRBJ2-3; 7 nucleotides match TRBD2. Trimming cost V 0 bases and J 1 base; bases outside gene matches: 7. The CDR3 has 17 amino acids. Germline CDR1 reads LGHDT; CDR2 reads YNNKEL (reference sequence).

This clonotype was observed a handful of times. The chain uses TRBV5-6 and TRBJ2-5, with TRBD1 matching over 8 bases. The germline CDR1 and CDR2 sequences are SGHDT and YYEEEE. This CDR3 contains 19 residues. V lost 5 bases to trimming and J lost 5 bases; unmatched junction nucleotides: 23. The CDR3 loop is CASRHDGTGRSSLRETQYF. The CDR3 DNA sequence: TGTGCCAGCAGACACGATGGGACAGGCCGTTCCTCCCTAAGGGAGACCCAGTACTTC.

This clonotype was detected only a few times. This chain uses TRBV3-1 with TRBJ2-5, with D uncertain. The germline V gene has CDR1 LGHDT and CDR2 YNNKEL (reference sequence). The V gene lost 0 bases and the J gene lost 1 base, with 12 bases spanning the gap. The CDR3 has 16 residues. Here the CDR3 reads CASSQDEYRSQETQYF. The CDR3 DNA sequence: TGTGCCAGCAGCCAAGATGAGTACAGATCCCAAGAGACCCAGTACTTC.

This clonotype was found a few times. The gene calls are TRBV12-3 or TRBV12-4 and TRBJ2-2; 9 bases align to TRBD2. CDR3 size: 15 residues. The junction had 9 bases not matched to a gene; V was cut back by 6 bases and J by 7 bases. DNA for the CDR3: TGTGCCAGCAGGACGACTAGCGGACTGGGCGGGGAGCTGTTTTTT. Translation: CASRTTSGLGGELFF.

This clonotype has at least ten counts. The rearrangement joins TRBV20-1 to TRBJ2-7; TRBD1 is a possible D gene (7 bases). V lost 2 bases and J lost 7, with 12 bases in between. This CDR3 has 12 amino acids. The V gene's germline CDR1 is DFQATT and CDR2 SNEGSKA (reference sequence). CDR3 nucleotide sequence: TGCAGTGCTAGAACAGGGGCGGGGGAGCAGTACTTC. It is translated as CSARTGAGEQYF.

This clonotype has at least ten counts. The gene calls are TRBV5-1 and TRBJ2-1, with 7 bases that match TRBD2. Germline CDR1 and CDR2: SGHRS and YFSETQ. With V trimmed by 3 bases and J by 2 bases, 2 bases remained unmatched. This CDR3 contains 14 residues. CDR3 sequence: CASSSGGAYNEQFF. DNA for the CDR3: TGCGCCAGCAGCTCTGGGGGGGCCTACAATGAGCAGTTCTTC.